This entry lists 31 T cell receptor beta chains sequenced from one sample in a study of Graves' ophthalmopathy and Graves' hyperthyroidism. Investigators amplified TCR beta CDR3 regions from RNA transcripts. Investigators did first-round RT-PCR with HTBI primers, then second-round multiplex PCR. TCRdb used MiXCR to reprocess the multiplex PCR reads, holding one entry per CDR3 protein. This table holds approximately 700,000 distinct CDR3 sequences, roughly 39% found once. The sample was peripheral blood. These receptors originate from an adult man with Graves' ophthalmopathy.

This clonotype showed up many times. V usage is TRBV7-9 and J usage is TRBJ2-2; the D is unclear. V lost 5 bases, J lost 5 bases, and 18 bases lay in between. The length of the CDR3 is 16 residues. The germline CDR1 and CDR2 sequences are SEHNR and FQNEAQ (reference sequence). CDR3 coding DNA: TGTGCCAGCAGCGCACAACGATGGATCAGGACCGGGGAGCTGTTTTTT. This gives the protein CASSAQRWIRTGELFF.

The sample holds many counts of this clonotype. The rearrangement links TRBV19 to TRBJ1-6; 9 bases match TRBD1. Losses at the gene ends were 6 bases for V and 6 bases for J; bases not matched to a gene: 6. The CDR3 extends over 15 amino acids. Germline V lookup: CDR1 LNHDA, CDR2 SQIVND (reference sequence). The CDR3 region has the DNA TGTGCCAGTAGAACCACAGGGGGCCGTAATTCACCCCTCCACTTT. Residues: CASRTTGGRNSPLHF.

The chain carries TRBV12-3 or TRBV12-4 and TRBJ2-7, with 11 bases matching TRBD2. The CDR3 loop spans 17 amino acids. Germline trimming cut 0 bases from V and 0 bases from J; bases unmatched to any gene: 4. CDR3 loop: CASSLASGRGSSYEQYF. The CDR3 DNA reads as TGTGCCAGCAGTTTAGCTAGCGGGAGGGGAAGCTCCTACGAGCAGTACTTC.

This clonotype was recorded many times. This sequence joins TRBV10-3 and TRBJ1-6; perhaps TRBD1 as D (6 bases). The CDR3 covers 15 residues. Germline-derived CDR1 and CDR2 are ENHRY and SYGVKD. Trimming removed 0 bases from V and 7 bases from J, with 10 bases in between. The CDR3 protein is CAISESQGINSPLHF. As DNA, the CDR3 is TGTGCCATCAGTGAGTCACAGGGTATCAATTCACCCCTCCACTTT.

The chain employs TRBV12-3 or TRBV12-4 and TRBJ1-5; 11 bases line up with TRBD1. The V and J ends lost 4 bases and 5 bases, in that order; junction bases with no gene match: 7. The CDR3 has 16 amino acids. The chain's CDR3 is CASSWGDRGDDQPQHF. The CDR3 DNA follows: TGTGCCAGCAGTTGGGGGGACAGGGGGGATGATCAGCCCCAGCATTTT.

The chain carries TRBV6-6 and TRBJ2-5, with TRBD2 as a possible D gene (5 bases). Trimming shortened V by 10 bases and J by 7 bases, and 16 bases separated the two germline ends. CDR1 is MNHNY and CDR2 is SVGAGI in the germline V gene (reference sequence). The CDR3 loop spans 12 amino acids. The CDR3 loop reads CAMGAPGGTQYF. The CDR3 coding sequence is TGTGCCATGGGAGCGCCCGGCGGGACCCAGTACTTC.

The chain uses TRBV2 and TRBJ2-5; 9 nucleotides match TRBD2. The junction had 7 bases not matched to a gene; V was cut back by 6 bases and J by 5 bases. The germline CDR1 and CDR2 sequences are SNHLY and FYNNEI. CDR3 size: 14 residues. The CDR3 reads CASRIGAGGETQYF. The CDR3 bases are TGTGCCAGCAGAATCGGCGCGGGGGGGGAGACCCAGTACTTC.

This clonotype was counted a few times. V gene TRBV12-3 or TRBV12-4 combines with J gene TRBJ2-2; 8 nucleotides align to TRBD2. V lost 7 bases and J lost 6; bases outside the gene matches: 10. This CDR3 is built from 15 residues. CDR3 protein: CASNPSGGAAGELFF. For the CDR3, the DNA is TGTGCCAGCAACCCGAGCGGGGGTGCCGCCGGGGAGCTGTTTTTT.

The rearrangement uses TRBV15 and TRBJ1-1; no definite D call. V lost 0 bases and J 3 bases, leaving 8 bases between the germline ends. CDR1 is LNHNV and CDR2 is YYDKDF in the germline V gene (reference sequence). CDR3 length: 14 amino acids. The chain's CDR3 is CATSRDSPDTEAFF. The CDR3 DNA sequence: TGTGCCACCAGCAGAGATTCGCCGGACACTGAAGCTTTCTTT.

At least ten counts were recorded for this clonotype. An end of the junction differs from the germline gene, which may be a read error. The chain is built from TRBV7-7 and TRBJ2-7; D might be TRBD1 (5 bases). The CDR3 runs 13 residues. The V gene's germline CDR1 is SSHAT and CDR2 FNYEAQ (reference sequence). CDR3 sequence reads: CASSLGSGFEQYF. The CDR3 DNA follows: TGTGCTAGCAGCCTCGGGTCAGGGTTCGAGCAGTACTTC. The complete variable domain, with remaining parts taken from reference TRBV7-7 and TRBJ2-7, reads GAGVSQSPRYKVTKRGQDVTLRCDPISSHATLYWYQQALGQGPEFLTYFNYEAQPDKSGLPSDRFSAERPEGSISTLTIQRTEQRDSAMYRCASSLGSGFEQYFGPGTRLTVT.

The chain couples TRBV10-3 to TRBJ1-6; 7 positions match TRBD1. This CDR3 contains 14 residues. CDR1 and CDR2 from the germline V gene are ENHRY and SYGVKD. V was pared by 6 bases and J by 8 bases, with 7 bases of the junction left unmatched. Written as DNA, the CDR3 is TGTGCCATCAGGCCGACAGGGTATGATTCACCCCTCCACTTT. Its protein product is CAIRPTGYDSPLHF.

This clonotype was counted between two and nine times. The chain couples TRBV11-2 to TRBJ2-6; 9 bases align to TRBD1. The ends lost 5 bases at V and 2 bases at J; junction bases unmatched: 4. The CDR3 contains 16 residues. The germline V gene has CDR1 SGHAT and CDR2 FQNNGV. As DNA, the CDR3 is TGTGCCAGCAGCACTTACAGGGGGCCTGGGGCCAACGTCCTGACTTTC. Translation gives CASSTYRGPGANVLTF.

This clonotype was seen more than once but under ten times. The V gene is TRBV19, the J gene TRBJ1-5; D is ambiguous. The CDR3 consists of 15 residues. From germline, CDR1 is LNHDA and CDR2 SQIVND (reference sequence). Between the trimmed V and J ends, which lost 2 bases and 6 bases, there was a span of 14 bases. The DNA of the CDR3 is TGTGCCAGTAGTATAAAAGTCGGCTGGGGTCAGCCCCAGCATTTT. The encoded protein is CASSIKVGWGQPQHF.

This clonotype was seen a few times. This chain uses TRBV2 with TRBJ2-2, with no clear D. Germline CDR1 is SNHLY and CDR2 is FYNNEI. The CDR3 spans 13 residues. V lost 7 bases and J 2 bases, leaving 8 bases between the germline ends. DNA of the CDR3: TGTGCCAGCACAACAGACAACACCGGGGAGCTGTTTTTT. It encodes CASTTDNTGELFF.

J is TRBJ2-5 and V is TRBV29-1; 9 bases are shared with TRBD1. Germline V gene sequence: CDR1 SQVTM, CDR2 ANQGSEA. The CDR3 has 13 amino acids. The V segment lost 6 bases and the J segment 7 bases; nucleotides outside the gene matches: 9. The CDR3 DNA sequence: TGCAGCGTGCGGACAGGGGATAGGGGGACCCAGTACTTC. This encodes CSVRTGDRGTQYF.

This clonotype was found once. A much bigger clone sits one base away, suggesting this may be a read error. The chain uses TRBV20-1 and TRBJ2-7, with D possibly matching TRBD2 (5 bases). The CDR3 extends over 12 amino acids. Germline CDR1 is DFQATT and CDR2 is SNEGSKA (reference sequence). V lost 3 bases to trimming and J lost 5 bases, with 11 bases between them. This CDR3 is CSASRGAHEQYF. The CDR3 bases are TGCAGTGCTAGCCGGGGAGCCCACGAGCAGTACTTC.

In its sample, this clonotype was seen many times. V gene TRBV7-2 combines with J gene TRBJ2-7; maybe TRBD2 (6 bases). Germline V gives CDR1 SGHTA, CDR2 FQGNSA. V lost 4 bases and J 3 bases, leaving 16 bases between the germline ends. The CDR3 is 15 amino acids. CDR3 nucleotide sequence: TGTGCCAGCAGCTCAAATCCGGGACTTGTCTACGAGCAGTACTTC. Protein sequence: CASSSNPGLVYEQYF.

This clonotype is a singleton in its sample. The rearrangement links TRBV19 to TRBJ1-1, with 7 nucleotides matching TRBD1. Germline CDR1 LNHDA, CDR2 SQIVND (reference sequence). Trimming took 6 bases from V and 4 from J; bases not matched to a gene: 5. The CDR3 loop spans 13 amino acids. In nucleotides, the CDR3 is TGTGCCAGTAGCAATAACAGGGGCACTGAAGCTTTCTTT. This translates into CASSNNRGTEAFF.

The V call is TRBV10-3, the J call TRBJ2-3; TRBD2 aligns across 11 bases. The CDR3 is made up of 15 amino acids. CDR1 is ENHRY, CDR2 SYGVKD, per germline. The J segment lost 5 bases and the V segment lost 4 bases, leaving 5 bases of the junction unmatched. CDR3 nucleotide sequence: TGTGCCATCAGTGTTAGCGGGGGGGTTCGAGATACGCAGTATTTT. Protein product: CAISVSGGVRDTQYF.

This clonotype turned up a few times. The chain couples TRBV12-3 or TRBV12-4 to TRBJ2-7; D is ambiguous. There are 15 residues in the CDR3. V was shortened by 5 bases and J by 4 bases, with 18 bases between the two germline ends. This CDR3 is CASSHLGGKRYEQYF. In DNA, the CDR3 is TGTGCCAGCAGTCATCTAGGCGGAAAGAGGTACGAGCAGTACTTC.

The chain joins TRBV5-1 to TRBJ1-1, with no clear D. Trimming removed 0 bases at V and 1 base at J, with 7 bases between. Germline lookup yields CDR1 SGHRS and CDR2 YFSETQ. The CDR3 extends over 14 amino acids. In DNA, the CDR3 is TGCGCCAGCAGCTTGGATGGGCGGAACACTGAAGCTTTCTTT. This encodes CASSLDGRNTEAFF.

This clonotype was found many times. The CDR3 spells CASSYHYGYTF. CDR3 sequence (DNA): TGTGCCAGCAGTTACCACTATGGCTACACCTTC. The rearrangement joins TRBV6-5 to TRBJ1-2; D is undetermined. The V and J ends lost 2 bases and 3 bases respectively, with 1 base between them. Germline V gene data show CDR1 as MNHEY and CDR2 as SVGAGI. The CDR3 is 11 residues long.

Regarding this clonotype: Possible read error: a much larger clone is one base away. The chain carries TRBV7-8 and TRBJ2-6, with 10 bases aligning to TRBD1. CDR1 is SGHVS, CDR2 FQNEAQ, per germline. This CDR3 has 18 residues. J lost 0 bases, V lost 5 bases, and 7 bases had no gene match. Written as DNA, the CDR3 is TGTGCCAGCAGCCACCGGACAGGGGGTAGCTCTGGGGCCAACGTCCTGACTTTC. It encodes CASSHRTGGSSGANVLTF. Complete variable domain (other parts from reference TRBV7-8 and TRBJ2-6): GAGVSQSPRYKVAKRGQDVALRCDPISGHVSLFWYQQALGQGPEFLTYFQNEAQLDKSGLPSDRFFAERPEGSVSTLKIQRTQQEDSAVYLCASSHRTGGSSGANVLTFGAGSRLTVL.

This chain uses TRBV29-1 with TRBJ1-4; TRBD1 might be the D (5 bases). Germline V CDR1 and CDR2: SQVTM, ANQGSEA. The CDR3 length is 17 residues. Trimming left V 1 base short and J 4 bases short, with 19 bases between. This CDR3 reads CSVEVRARDVNNEKLFF. The CDR3 nucleotides read TGCAGCGTTGAAGTCAGAGCGAGGGACGTAAATAATGAAAAACTGTTTTTT.

Here the CDR3 reads CAISPGLASYEQYF. The CDR3 nucleotides are TGTGCCATCAGCCCGGGACTGGCATCCTACGAGCAGTACTTC. This chain links TRBV10-3 with TRBJ2-7; D may be TRBD2 (6 bases). Trimming removed 6 bases from V and 1 base from J, with 13 bases in between. This CDR3 contains 14 residues. The germline V gene has CDR1 ENHRY and CDR2 SYGVKD.

In this sample, this clonotype turned up a few times. The chain links TRBV5-4 to TRBJ2-7, with D maybe TRBD2 (6 bases). Germline V lookup: CDR1 SGHNT, CDR2 YYREEE (reference sequence). V gave up 7 bases and J gave up 0 bases, with 11 bases separating them. The CDR3 is 13 residues long. The CDR3 nucleotides read TGTGCCAGCTCTGAGGACTACTCCTACGAGCAGTACTTC. Amino acids: CASSEDYSYEQYF.

This clonotype was found many times. The CDR3 loop is CASSPSVGPTLYSGANVLTF. In DNA, the CDR3 is TGTGCCAGCAGTCCATCGGTCGGGCCTACCCTTTACTCTGGGGCCAACGTCCTGACTTTC. The chain has TRBV7-9 and TRBJ2-6; D ambiguous. The CDR3 runs 20 residues. The V gene's germline CDR1 is SEHNR and CDR2 FQNEAQ (reference sequence). Trimming removed 6 bases at V and 0 bases at J, with 24 bases between.

At least ten counts were recorded for this clonotype. The chain has TRBV5-5 and TRBJ1-2, with TRBD1 as a possible D gene (6 bases). Germline assignment: CDR1 SGHKS and CDR2 YYEKEE (reference sequence). The CDR3 runs to 14 residues. V was clipped by 2 bases and J by 7 bases, with 15 bases between them. The CDR3 region has the DNA TGTGCCAGCAGCTTTTGGGGGGGACAAGGTGGCTACACCTTC. Residues: CASSFWGGQGGYTF.

There are many counts of this clonotype. The chain employs TRBV5-1 and TRBJ2-5; possible D gene TRBD1, 5 bases. Trimming pared 2 bases from V and 2 bases from J, leaving 10 bases between. Germline CDR1 and CDR2: SGHRS and YFSETQ. The CDR3 is 14 amino acids. CDR3 sequence (DNA): TGCGCCAGCAGCTTTCAGGGCGATCAAGAGACCCAGTACTTC. Its translation: CASSFQGDQETQYF.

The chain links TRBV5-1 to TRBJ2-2; D not certain. The length of the CDR3 is 13 residues. Trimming took 3 bases from V and 3 from J, leaving 6 bases between them. In germline, CDR1 is SGHRS, CDR2 YFSETQ. This CDR3 reads CASSWQDTGELFF. For the CDR3, the DNA is TGCGCCAGCAGCTGGCAGGACACCGGGGAGCTGTTTTTT.

Turning to this clonotype: At one end, the junction sequence differs from germline, possibly due to a read error. As DNA, the CDR3 is TGCGCCAGCATAAGCCCCGGCGATGAAATACTGTTTTTT. Its translation: CASISPGDEILFF. The V gene is TRBV25-1, the J gene TRBJ1-4; no definite D call. CDR1 and CDR2 from the germline V gene are MGHDK and SYGVNS. This CDR3 has 13 amino acids.